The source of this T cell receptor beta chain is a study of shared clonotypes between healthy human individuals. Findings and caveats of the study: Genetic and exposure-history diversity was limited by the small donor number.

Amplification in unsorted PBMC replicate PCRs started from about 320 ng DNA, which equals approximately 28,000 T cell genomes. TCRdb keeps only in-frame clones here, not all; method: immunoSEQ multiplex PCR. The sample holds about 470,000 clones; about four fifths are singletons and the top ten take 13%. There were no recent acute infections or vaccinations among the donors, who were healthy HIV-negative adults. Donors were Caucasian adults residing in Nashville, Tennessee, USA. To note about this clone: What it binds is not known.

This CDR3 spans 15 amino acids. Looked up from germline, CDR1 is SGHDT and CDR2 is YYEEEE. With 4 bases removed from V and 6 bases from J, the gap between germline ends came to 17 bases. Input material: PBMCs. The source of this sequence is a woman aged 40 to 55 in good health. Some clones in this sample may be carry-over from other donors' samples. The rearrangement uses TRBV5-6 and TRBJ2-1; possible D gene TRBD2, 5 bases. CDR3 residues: CASSQTSYSVNEQFF. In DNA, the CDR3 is TGTGCCAGCAGCCAAACTAGTTACAGCGTCAATGAGCAGTTCTTC.